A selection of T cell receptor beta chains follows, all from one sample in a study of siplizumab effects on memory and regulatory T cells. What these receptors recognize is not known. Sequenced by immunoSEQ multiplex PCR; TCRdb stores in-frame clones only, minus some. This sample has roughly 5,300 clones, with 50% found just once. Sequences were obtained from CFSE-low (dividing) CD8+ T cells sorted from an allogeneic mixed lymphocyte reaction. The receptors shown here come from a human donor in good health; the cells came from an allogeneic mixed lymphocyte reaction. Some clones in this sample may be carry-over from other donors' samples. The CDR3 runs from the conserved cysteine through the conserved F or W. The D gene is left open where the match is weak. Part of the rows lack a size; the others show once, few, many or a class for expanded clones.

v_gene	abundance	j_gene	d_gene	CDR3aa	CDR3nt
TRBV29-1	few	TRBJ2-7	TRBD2	CSVVGLAGGPYEQYF	TGCAGCGTTGTAGGACTAGCGGGAGGCCCCTACGAGCAGTACTTC
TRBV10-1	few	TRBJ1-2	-	CASSVGRGYGYTF	TGCGCCAGCAGTGTGGGCAGGGGCTATGGCTACACCTTC
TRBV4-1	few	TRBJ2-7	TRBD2	CASSQWATSGSSYEQYF	TGCGCCAGCAGCCAATGGGCTACTAGCGGGTCCTCCTACGAGCAGTACTTC
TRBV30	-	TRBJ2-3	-	CAWRGQGFTDTQYF	TGTGCCTGGAGAGGCCAGGGGTTCACAGATACGCAGTATTTT
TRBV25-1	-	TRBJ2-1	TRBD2	CASSDPRTSSYNEQFF	TGTGCCAGCAGTGATCCCAGGACTAGCAGCTACAATGAGCAGTTCTTC
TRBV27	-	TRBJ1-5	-	CASSWEGNQPQHF	TGTGCCAGCAGTTGGGAAGGCAATCAGCCCCAGCATTTT
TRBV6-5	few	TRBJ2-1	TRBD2	CASRHSGTSGNEQFF	TGTGCCAGCAGACACAGCGGGACTAGCGGCAATGAGCAGTTCTTC
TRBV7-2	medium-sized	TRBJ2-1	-	CASSLELDNEQFF	TGTGCCAGCAGCTTAGAGCTGGACAATGAGCAGTTCTTC
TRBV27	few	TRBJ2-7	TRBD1	CASSLSTGTLSYEQYF	TGTGCCAGCAGTTTATCGACAGGGACCCTCTCCTACGAGCAGTACTTC
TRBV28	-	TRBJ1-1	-	CASSGSRGAEAFF	TGTGCCAGCAGTGGGTCCAGAGGGGCTGAAGCTTTCTTT
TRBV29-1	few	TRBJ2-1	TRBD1	CSVEGVWDRVYNEQFF	TGCAGCGTTGAGGGGGTTTGGGACAGGGTCTACAATGAGCAGTTCTTC
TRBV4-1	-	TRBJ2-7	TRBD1	CASSQGDRGHDEQYF	TGCGCCAGCAGCCAAGGGGACAGGGGGCACGACGAGCAGTACTTC
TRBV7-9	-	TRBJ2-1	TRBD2	CASIRVPGLESSYNEQFF	TGTGCCAGCATAAGGGTCCCGGGACTAGAAAGCTCCTACAATGAGCAGTTCTTC
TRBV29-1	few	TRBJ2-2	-	CSVRAANTGELFF	TGCAGCGTTAGGGCAGCGAACACCGGGGAGCTGTTTTTT
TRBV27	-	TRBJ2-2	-	CASSLRTGELFF	TGTGCCAGCAGTTTACGCACCGGGGAGCTGTTTTTT
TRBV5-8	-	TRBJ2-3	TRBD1	CASSLQGASTDTQYF	TGTGCCAGCAGCCTACAGGGGGCGAGCACAGATACGCAGTATTTT
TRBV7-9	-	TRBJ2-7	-	CASSLGSGEQYF	TGTGCCAGCAGCCTAGGGTCGGGCGAGCAGTACTTC
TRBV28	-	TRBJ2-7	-	CASSPTLGVGEQYF	TGTGCCAGCAGTCCGACCTTAGGTGTTGGCGAGCAGTACTTC
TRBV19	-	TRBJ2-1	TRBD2	CASSITLAGGNEQFF	TGTGCCAGTAGTATTACGCTAGCGGGAGGCAATGAGCAGTTCTTC
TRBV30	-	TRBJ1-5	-	CAWSEDSNQPQHF	TGTGCCTGGAGTGAGGATAGCAATCAGCCCCAGCATTTT
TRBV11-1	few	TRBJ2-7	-	CASTPPDRHEQYF	TGTGCCAGCACCCCACCGGACAGACACGAGCAGTACTTC
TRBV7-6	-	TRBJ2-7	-	CASSQTVGPLGEQYF	TGTGCCAGCAGCCAGACAGTCGGACCCTTGGGGGAGCAGTACTTC
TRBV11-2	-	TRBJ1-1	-	CASSLDLALNTEAFF	TGTGCCAGCAGCTTAGATCTGGCCCTGAACACTGAAGCTTTCTTT
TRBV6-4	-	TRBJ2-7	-	CASRPPRNRREYEQYF	TGTGCCAGCAGACCCCCCCGGAATCGCAGGGAATACGAGCAGTACTTC
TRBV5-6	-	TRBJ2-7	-	CASSLVAPIEQYF	TGTGCCAGCAGCTTGGTCGCACCCATCGAGCAGTACTTC
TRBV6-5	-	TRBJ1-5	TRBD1	CASRQGASPNQPQHF	TGTGCCAGCAGACAGGGGGCTTCTCCCAATCAGCCCCAGCATTTT
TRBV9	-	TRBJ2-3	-	CASSPRGGGSADTQYF	TGTGCCAGCAGCCCGCGGGGAGGGGGGTCGGCAGATACGCAGTATTTT
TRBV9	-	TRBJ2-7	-	CASSVDGFSYEQYF	TGTGCCAGCAGCGTAGATGGGTTCTCCTACGAGCAGTACTTC
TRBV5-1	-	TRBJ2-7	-	CASSWIPGAYEQYF	TGCGCCAGCAGCTGGATCCCAGGGGCCTACGAGCAGTACTTC
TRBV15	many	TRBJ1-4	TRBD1	CATSEDRGANEKLFF	TGTGCCACCAGCGAAGACAGGGGCGCTAATGAAAAACTGTTTTTT
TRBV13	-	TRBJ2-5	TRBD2	CASSLRGGETQYF	TGTGCCAGCAGCCTTCGGGGGGGGGAGACCCAGTACTTC
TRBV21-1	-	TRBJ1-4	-	CASSKAARGGTNEKLFF	TGTGCCAGCAGCAAAGCCGCCAGGGGGGGAACTAATGAAAAACTGTTTTTT
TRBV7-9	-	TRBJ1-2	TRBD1	CASSSSTGELNYGYTF	TGTGCCAGCAGCTCCTCAACAGGGGAGTTGAATTATGGCTACACCTTC
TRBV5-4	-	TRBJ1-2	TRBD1	CASSSDRVDGYTF	TGTGCCAGCAGCTCTGACAGGGTAGATGGCTACACCTTC
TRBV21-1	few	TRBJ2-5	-	CASTSRDQETQYF	TGTGCCAGCACCTCCCGGGACCAAGAGACCCAGTACTTC
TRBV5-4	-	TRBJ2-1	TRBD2	CASSLTSGTPYNEQFF	TGTGCCAGCAGCTTGACTAGCGGGACTCCCTACAATGAGCAGTTCTTC
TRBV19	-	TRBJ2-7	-	CASSPSSGGILNEQYF	TGTGCCAGTAGTCCCTCGTCGGGGGGCATTTTGAACGAGCAGTACTTC
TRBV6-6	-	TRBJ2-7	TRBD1	CAGGPGQGYEQYF	TGTGCCGGAGGCCCGGGACAGGGGTACGAGCAGTACTTC
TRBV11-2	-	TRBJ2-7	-	CASSLDGGREDYEQYF	TGTGCCAGCAGCTTAGACGGAGGCAGGGAAGATTACGAGCAGTACTTC
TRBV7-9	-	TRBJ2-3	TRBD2	CASSFATGGSTDTQYF	TGTGCCAGCAGCTTCGCTACGGGGGGAAGCACAGATACGCAGTATTTT